The source of this T cell receptor beta chain is a study of T-cell reconstitution after alpha-beta-depleted transplantation in children. A few counts support this clonotype. This may be a read error: a much more frequent sequence differs by one nucleotide. For TCRbeta, the library was prepared with unique molecular identifiers. A single record per CDR3 protein comes from TCRdb applying MiXCR to the PCR reads. The sample has some 240,000 distinct CDR3 sequences, 9.7% seen once; the top ten hold approximately 5%. The CDR3 has 16 amino acids. Germline V gene lookup returns CDR1 DFQATT and CDR2 SNEGSKA (reference sequence).

This receptor was obtained from a human donor who donated a stem cell graft to a child with SCID. V and J are TRBV20-1 and TRBJ1-5; perhaps TRBD1 as D (6 bases). The sequenced sample was PBMCs from the stem cell graft donor, obtained from the stem cell graft. CDR3 nucleotides: TGCTGTGCTAGAGACCCGGACAGCGGGAGCAATCAGCCCCAGCATTTT. This gives the protein CCARDPDSGSNQPQHF.